The 32 T cell receptor beta chains reported below all come from one sample, sequenced in a study of CD8+ T cells in alopecia areata (dated by TCRdb to 2017 to 2018). The time point label, read with the paper, signifies: less than five weeks on oral tofacitinib. What the treatment or condition label conveys for this sample: oral pan-JAK inhibitor, 5-10 mg twice daily. The library was prepared using the immunoSEQ multiplex PCR assay. RNA was extracted from all samples and reverse transcribed into cDNA as template for TCR sequencing. Not all clones reach the TCRdb copy of this immuneACCESS table, which keeps in-frame sequences only. Checked studies attribute under half of the gap to unresolved V genes and leave the rest unexplained. Within this sample are 120,000 or so clones, with over 60% of them counted one time only. The top ten clones comprise more than 5.5% of the sample. Here the sequenced sample was CD4+ T cells sorted from blood, taken at week 4, from a patient treated with tofacitinib. These receptors were taken from a human donor with alopecia areata.

This clone was picked up a small number of times. J is TRBJ1-1 and V is TRBV19, with 8 nucleotides matching TRBD1. Trimming cost V 5 bases and J 4 bases; bases outside gene matches: 12. The CDR3 runs 16 residues. Germline-derived CDR1 and CDR2 are LNHDA and SQIVND (reference sequence). The CDR3 loop reads CASSQGDRGFGTEAFF. DNA of the CDR3: TGTGCCAGTAGTCAGGGAGACAGGGGCTTTGGCACTGAAGCTTTCTTT.

This clone has more than one count but fewer than ten. The genes are TRBV7-8 and TRBJ2-3; D is undetermined. Trimming removed 4 bases from V and 0 bases from J, with 8 bases in between. Germline V lookup: CDR1 SGHVS, CDR2 FQNEAQ. The CDR3 consists of 14 residues. This CDR3 is CASSSTTSTDTQYF. The CDR3 DNA sequence: TGTGCCAGCAGCTCCACTACAAGCACAGATACGCAGTATTTT.

This clone came up a few times. J is TRBJ2-5 and V is TRBV4-3; TRBD2 is a possible D gene (6 bases). Germline V gives CDR1 LGHNA, CDR2 YSLEER. CDR3 length: 14 residues. V was clipped by 4 bases and J by 4 bases, with 13 bases between them. CDR3 coding DNA: TGCGCCAGCAGCCCCGGCGGGGTAGGAGAGACCCAGTACTTC. Residues: CASSPGGVGETQYF.

The rearrangement uses TRBV6-5 and TRBJ1-1, with D hard to call. The CDR3 is made up of 15 amino acids. V lost 0 bases and J lost 0, with 8 bases in between. The germline V gene encodes CDR1 MNHEY and CDR2 SVGAGI. The DNA of the CDR3 is TGTGCCAGCAGTTACTCGTGGCGGGTGAACACTGAAGCTTTCTTT. It translates to CASSYSWRVNTEAFF.

The table lists this clone with a few counts. This sequence joins TRBV7-2 and TRBJ2-3, with 9 bases matching TRBD2. This CDR3 is built from 17 residues. V was pared by 4 bases and J by 1 base, with 9 bases of the junction left unmatched. Germline CDR1 is SGHTA and CDR2 is FQGNSA. The CDR3 DNA reads TGTGCCAGCAGCTCCCGGTGGGCTAGCGGGGGCACAGATACGCAGTATTTT. Protein sequence: CASSSRWASGGTDTQYF.

This clone turned up a few times. The chain couples TRBV15 to TRBJ2-5; unclear D gene. Germline-derived CDR1 and CDR2 are LNHNV and YYDKDF (reference sequence). The V and J ends lost 0 bases and 5 bases respectively, with 13 bases between them. The CDR3 is made up of 15 amino acids. CDR3 protein: CATSRDAEQTETQYF. CDR3 nucleotide sequence: TGTGCCACCAGCAGAGATGCGGAGCAGACGGAGACCCAGTACTTC.

Written as DNA, the CDR3 is TGTGCCAGCAGCTTAGACGCAAGCACAGATACGCAGTATTTT. Translation: CASSLDASTDTQYF. The chain has TRBV7-2 and TRBJ2-3, with D hard to call. This CDR3 spans 14 amino acids. Trimming took off 1 base at V and 0 bases at J, with 5 bases between the two ends. The germline V gene encodes CDR1 SGHTA and CDR2 FQGNSA. Looking up the rest from reference TRBV7-2 and TRBJ2-3 gives the full variable domain: GAGVSQSPSNKVTEKGKDVELRCDPISGHTALYWYRQSLGQGLEFLIYFQGNSAPDKSGLPSDRFSAERTGGSVSTLTIQRTQQEDSAVYLCASSLDASTDTQYFGPGTRLTVL.

The DNA of the CDR3 is TGTGCCAGCAGGGCTGGGACGGCGACTAACTATGGCTACACCTTC. Protein sequence: CASRAGTATNYGYTF. V is TRBV2 and J is TRBJ1-2, with D maybe TRBD1 (5 bases). This CDR3 region has 15 residues. The germline gives CDR1 SNHLY, CDR2 FYNNEI. V lost 6 bases, J lost 0 bases, and 14 bases lay in between. Together with reference TRBV2 and TRBJ1-2, the CDR3 gives the full variable domain: EPEVTQTPSHQVTQMGQEVILRCVPISNHLYFYWYRQILGQKVEFLVSFYNNEISEKSEIFDDQFSVERPDGSNFTLKIRSTKLEDSAMYFCASRAGTATNYGYTFGSGTRLTVV.

This clone was observed a single time. V gene TRBV29-1 combines with J gene TRBJ2-7; D perhaps matches TRBD2 (6 bases). Germline lookup yields CDR1 SQVTM and CDR2 ANQGSEA. The CDR3 is made up of 13 amino acids. Trimming removed 7 bases from V and 0 bases from J, with 13 bases in between. The CDR3 reads CSGRDSSSYEQYF. The CDR3 region has the DNA TGCAGCGGTCGGGACTCGAGCTCCTACGAGCAGTACTTC.

J is TRBJ2-5 and V is TRBV9; maybe TRBD2 (6 bases). The CDR3 runs 15 residues. Trimming removed 1 base at V and 5 bases at J, with 15 bases between. Germline V gene data show CDR1 as SGDLS and CDR2 as YYNGEE. CDR3 residues: CASSVSWESGETQYF. In nucleotides, the CDR3 is TGTGCCAGCAGCGTATCATGGGAGAGCGGGGAGACCCAGTACTTC.

The chain uses TRBV7-2 and TRBJ2-3; D unresolved. V was cut by 1 base and J by 4 bases, with 9 bases left in between. Germline V CDR1 and CDR2: SGHTA, FQGNSA. CDR3 size: 14 residues. The CDR3 sequence is CASSLGGNPDTQYF. The CDR3 coding sequence is TGTGCCAGCAGCTTAGGGGGTAATCCAGATACGCAGTATTTT. The variable domain in full, with the rest retrieved from reference TRBV7-2 and TRBJ2-3, is GAGVSQSPSNKVTEKGKDVELRCDPISGHTALYWYRQSLGQGLEFLIYFQGNSAPDKSGLPSDRFSAERTGGSVSTLTIQRTQQEDSAVYLCASSLGGNPDTQYFGPGTRLTVL.

This chain links TRBV5-1 with TRBJ2-5; D is ambiguous. The CDR3 contains 12 residues. V was cut by 4 bases and J by 1 base, with 5 bases left in between. CDR1 and CDR2 (germline): SGHRS, YFSETQ. This CDR3 is CASSNLQETQYF. The CDR3 coding sequence is TGCGCCAGCAGCAACCTCCAAGAGACCCAGTACTTC.

The rearrangement uses TRBV30 and TRBJ1-2; D is possibly TRBD1 (5 bases). This CDR3 region has 10 residues. The germline V gene encodes CDR1 GTSNPN and CDR2 SVGIG (reference sequence). The CDR3 loop is CAQENYGYTF. The CDR3 DNA follows: TGTGCACAGGAAAACTATGGCTACACCTTC.

Only a few counts were recorded for this clone. The chain carries TRBV13 and TRBJ2-5, with 10 nucleotides matching TRBD1. Looked up from germline, CDR1 is PRHDT and CDR2 is FYEKMQ (reference sequence). V lost 4 bases and J lost 4; bases outside the gene matches: 9. The CDR3 runs 16 residues. CDR3 region: CASSSKDRGPAETQYF. The CDR3 DNA sequence: TGTGCCAGCAGCTCCAAAGACAGGGGGCCGGCAGAGACCCAGTACTTC.

This chain joins TRBV30 and TRBJ2-3; the D is unclear. With 0 bases removed from V and 5 bases from J, the gap between germline ends came to 12 bases. The germline V gene encodes CDR1 GTSNPN and CDR2 SVGIG (reference sequence). This CDR3 is 14 amino acids long. CDR3 residues: CAWSVRGSGDTQYF. The CDR3 nucleotides read TGTGCCTGGAGTGTGCGCGGCTCCGGAGATACGCAGTATTTT.

V usage is TRBV27 and J usage is TRBJ2-7; D is uncertain. CDR1 and CDR2 (germline): MNHEY, SMNVEV (reference sequence). The V gene lost 3 bases and the J gene lost 3 bases, with 9 bases spanning the gap. The CDR3 runs 13 residues. The CDR3: CASSLKPFYEQYF. For the CDR3, the DNA is TGTGCCAGCAGTTTGAAACCGTTCTACGAGCAGTACTTC.

This chain links TRBV29-1 with TRBJ2-5, with 10 bases identical to TRBD2. In germline, CDR1 is SQVTM, CDR2 ANQGSEA. V dropped 7 bases and J dropped 5; count of bases not matched to a gene: 13. This CDR3 is built from 15 residues. The CDR3 nucleotides are TGCAGCGCCAGCAAACTAGCGGGATCCGGCGAGACCCAGTACTTC. This gives the protein CSASKLAGSGETQYF.

This chain uses TRBV10-3 with TRBJ2-2, with TRBD2 matching 13 bases. The CDR3 runs 16 residues. V lost 8 bases to trimming and J lost 4 bases; unmatched junction nucleotides: 7. The germline gives CDR1 ENHRY, CDR2 SYGVKD. The CDR3 region is CAIGTSGEAGTGELFF. The DNA for the CDR3 is TGTGCCATCGGGACTAGCGGGGAGGCAGGCACCGGGGAGCTGTTTTTT.

The chain recombines TRBV6-5 with TRBJ2-5; no clear D. The V end lost 7 bases, the J end lost 5 bases, and 14 bases lay between the germline ends. This CDR3 is built from 13 residues. CDR1 and CDR2 from the germline V gene are MNHEY and SVGAGI. The CDR3 protein is CASTPERWETQYF. As DNA, the CDR3 is TGTGCCAGCACTCCGGAACGTTGGGAGACCCAGTACTTC.

This clone was counted ten times or more. The chain links TRBV7-2 to TRBJ1-2, with a possible D match to TRBD1 (6 bases). V was shortened by 5 bases and J by 4 bases, with 17 bases between the two germline ends. There are 15 residues in the CDR3. Germline assignment: CDR1 SGHTA and CDR2 FQGNSA. The CDR3 DNA is TGTGCCAGCAGCGCACGGGACACCGGAAGCTATGGCTACACCTTC. Encoded protein: CASSARDTGSYGYTF.

This sequence joins TRBV18 and TRBJ1-1; 10 bases are shared with TRBD1. Trimming cost V 5 bases and J 8 bases; bases outside gene matches: 5. The CDR3 totals 13 residues. The germline CDR1 and CDR2 sequences are KGHSH and LQKENI. The CDR3 here is CASSGTGDSEAFF. The CDR3 bases are TGTGCCAGCTCAGGGACAGGGGATTCGGAAGCTTTCTTT.

The V gene is TRBV29-1, the J gene TRBJ1-5; TRBD1 might be the D (5 bases). V dropped 6 bases and J dropped 3 bases, with 18 bases sitting between them. This CDR3 spans 15 amino acids. The germline V gene encodes CDR1 SQVTM and CDR2 ANQGSEA. CDR3 nucleotides: TGCAGCGTCAAACTAGGCGGGGGAGCCAATCAGCCCCAGCATTTT. This translates into CSVKLGGGANQPQHF.

V usage is TRBV30 and J usage is TRBJ2-2; D not certain. V lost 1 base and J lost 0, with 9 bases in between. The CDR3 length is 15 residues. Germline lookup yields CDR1 GTSNPN and CDR2 SVGIG (reference sequence). The CDR3 bases are TGTGCCTGGAGTGGCTTCGGCGCGAACACCGGGGAGCTGTTTTTT. Protein: CAWSGFGANTGELFF.

The rearrangement uses TRBV6-5 and TRBJ2-5; a possible D gene is TRBD2 (6 bases). V was trimmed by 6 bases and J by 4 bases, leaving 15 bases between them. CDR3 size: 14 residues. The germline V gene encodes CDR1 MNHEY and CDR2 SVGAGI. DNA of the CDR3: TGTGCCAGCAGACCTAGGGACTTTTCAGAGACCCAGTACTTC. Residues: CASRPRDFSETQYF.

This clone was seen once. The CDR3 DNA is TGCGCCAGCAGCCCAACGTACAGGGAAGATACGCAGTATTTT. Translated, it gives CASSPTYREDTQYF. V usage is TRBV5-1 and J usage is TRBJ2-3; a possible D gene is TRBD1 (6 bases). V was trimmed by 4 bases and J by 5 bases, leaving 14 bases between them. CDR3 length equals 14 residues. CDR1 and CDR2 from the germline V gene are SGHRS and YFSETQ.

This chain uses TRBV30 with TRBJ1-5; a weak D match, TRBD1 (5 bases). Germline V gives CDR1 GTSNPN, CDR2 SVGIG (reference sequence). V was cut by 4 bases and J by 3 bases, with 10 bases left in between. The CDR3 is 13 residues long. Here the CDR3 DNA reads TGTGCCTGGACGGCGGGGGACAATCAGCCCCAGCATTTT. This gives the protein CAWTAGDNQPQHF.

The chain employs TRBV14 and TRBJ2-7; 9 bases agree with TRBD1. The germline V gene has CDR1 SGHDN and CDR2 FVKESK. J lost 4 bases, V lost 4 bases, and 8 bases had no gene match. The length of the CDR3 is 15 residues. Here the CDR3 reads CASSPRTGVEYEQYF. CDR3 bases: TGTGCCAGCAGCCCGAGGACAGGGGTGGAATACGAGCAGTACTTC.

This clone was seen only once. The chain recombines TRBV4-2 with TRBJ1-4; D ambiguous. V lost 2 bases, J lost 10 bases, and 14 bases lay in between. The germline V gene has CDR1 LGHNA and CDR2 YNFKEQ. This CDR3 region has 14 residues. CDR3 sequence (DNA): TGTGCCAGCAGCCAAACAGCCACCGGAGGAAAACTGTTTTTT. As protein: CASSQTATGGKLFF.

This rearrangement joins TRBV6-5 to TRBJ2-7, with 8 bases aligning to TRBD2. The CDR3 has 14 residues. V dropped 3 bases and J dropped 2; count of bases not matched to a gene: 3. Germline values: CDR1 MNHEY, CDR2 SVGAGI. The CDR3 DNA sequence: TGTGCCAGCAGTTATCGGGAGGGGGCCTACGAGCAGTACTTC. It translates to CASSYREGAYEQYF.

The J gene is TRBJ1-4, the V gene TRBV9; no reliable D call. The V end lost 3 bases, the J end lost 0 bases, and 9 bases lay between the germline ends. Germline CDR1 reads SGDLS; CDR2 reads YYNGEE. This CDR3 is built from 15 residues. DNA of the CDR3: TGTGCCAGCAGCGCAGACGGGACAACTAATGAAAAACTGTTTTTT. Amino acids: CASSADGTTNEKLFF.

The chain carries TRBV30 and TRBJ2-7; 7 bases are shared with TRBD1. The CDR3 is 15 amino acids. Losses at the gene ends were 3 bases for V and 4 bases for J; bases not matched to a gene: 12. Looked up from germline, CDR1 is GTSNPN and CDR2 is SVGIG (reference sequence). The chain's CDR3 is CAWRSPGTAVYEQYF. The DNA for the CDR3 is TGTGCCTGGAGATCTCCCGGGACAGCAGTTTACGAGCAGTACTTC.

The chain is built from TRBV30 and TRBJ2-7; D is possibly TRBD2 (5 bases). Trimming shortened V by 4 bases and J by 4 bases, and 17 bases separated the two germline ends. CDR3 length: 14 amino acids. Germline V gives CDR1 GTSNPN, CDR2 SVGIG (reference sequence). The CDR3: CAWNPRIPGYEQYF. The CDR3, as DNA: TGTGCCTGGAATCCCAGGATCCCGGGGTACGAGCAGTACTTC.